This T cell receptor beta chain emerged from a study of beta chain features in type 1 diabetes. On the study more broadly: Across the samples, over 85 million sorted cells were examined in total. Study-level points and caveats: Patients with Type 1 diabetes showed moderately but significantly shorter TCRB CDR3s in all four CD4+ subsets. Patients and controls would share equally any PCR tilt toward shorter templates.

TCRB transcripts that were expressed got sequenced, as all of the isolated RNA had been reverse transcribed. Assay: immunoSEQ multiplex PCR; the TCRdb copy retains only in-frame clones and omits some. The repertoire holds fewer than 350,000 clones, less than 20% seen once, with 0.044% in the top ten. Germline-derived CDR1 and CDR2 are SGHNT and YYREEE (reference sequence). With 2 bases removed from V and 8 bases from J, the gap between germline ends came to 10 bases. The CDR3 runs 12 residues. Remarks on this clone: The antigen is undetermined.

The TCR comes from a woman younger than 35 in good health. Specimen: naive CD4+ T cells from blood. The rearrangement uses TRBV5-4 and TRBJ1-2; unclear D gene. The CDR3 loop is CASSLEVMGYTF. The CDR3 nucleotides are TGTGCCAGCAGCTTAGAGGTTATGGGCTACACCTTC.